There are many counts of the clone carrying this T cell receptor (beta chain). The target antigen is unknown. TCR beta CDR3 sequences were amplified from RNA transcripts. An initial round of RT-PCR targeting the TCR CDR3 relied on the HTBI primer set. TCRdb analysed the multiplex PCR reads with MiXCR anew, one entry per CDR3 protein. The sample yields 460,000 or so distinct CDR3 sequences, approximately 14% seen once. The definition of stable Graves' hyperthyroidism was no ophthalmopathy progression within 18 months. Each patient was aged 18 to 65 and had newly diagnosed hyperthyroidism of under 2 months' duration. The sample belongs to a study of T cells in Graves' hyperthyroidism and ophthalmopathy. General study findings and limits: Ophthalmopathy, which appeared later, was predicted by the model a median roughly 6.5 months before onset. Clonotypes that were expanded in thyroid above 0.001 mostly appeared in blood too.

The J segment lost 5 bases and the V segment lost 6 bases, leaving 12 bases of the junction unmatched. From germline, CDR1 is DFQATT and CDR2 SNEGSKA (reference sequence). This CDR3 region has 14 residues. Sequencing was performed on blood. V usage is TRBV20-1 and J usage is TRBJ2-7; 8 positions agree with TRBD2. The TCR originated in a woman under 30 with Graves' hyperthyroidism. The CDR3 sequence is CSAPRVAGINEQYV. The CDR3, as DNA: TGCAGTGCCCCCCGGGTAGCGGGAATCAACGAGCAGTACGTC.